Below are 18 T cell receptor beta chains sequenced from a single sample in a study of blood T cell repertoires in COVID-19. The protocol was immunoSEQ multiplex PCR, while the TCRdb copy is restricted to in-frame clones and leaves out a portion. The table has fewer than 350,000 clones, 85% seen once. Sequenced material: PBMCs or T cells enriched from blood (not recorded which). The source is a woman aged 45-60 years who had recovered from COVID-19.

The CDR3: CSVVPGVENIQYF. CDR3 nucleotides: TGCAGCGTTGTCCCGGGTGTTGAAAACATTCAGTACTTC. The chain uses TRBV29-1 and TRBJ2-4; D gene uncertain. Per the germline V gene, CDR1 is SQVTM and CDR2 is ANQGSEA. V dropped 4 bases and J dropped 5 bases, with 12 bases sitting between them. The CDR3 is 13 residues long.

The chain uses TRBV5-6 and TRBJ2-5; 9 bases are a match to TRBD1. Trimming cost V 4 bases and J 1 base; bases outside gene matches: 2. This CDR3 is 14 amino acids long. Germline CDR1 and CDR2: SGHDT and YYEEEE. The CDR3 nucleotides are TGTGCCAGCAGCGAGACAGGGGGCCAAGAGACCCAGTACTTC. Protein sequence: CASSETGGQETQYF.

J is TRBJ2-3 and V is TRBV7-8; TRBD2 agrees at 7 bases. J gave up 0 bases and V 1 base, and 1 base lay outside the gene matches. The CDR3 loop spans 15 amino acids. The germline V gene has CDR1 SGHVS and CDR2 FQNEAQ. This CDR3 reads CASSLGSGSTDTQYF. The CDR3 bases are TGTGCCAGCAGCTTAGGTAGCGGGAGCACAGATACGCAGTATTTT. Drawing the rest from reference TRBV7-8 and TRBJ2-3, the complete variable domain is GAGVSQSPRYKVAKRGQDVALRCDPISGHVSLFWYQQALGQGPEFLTYFQNEAQLDKSGLPSDRFFAERPEGSVSTLKIQRTQQEDSAVYLCASSLGSGSTDTQYFGPGTRLTVL.

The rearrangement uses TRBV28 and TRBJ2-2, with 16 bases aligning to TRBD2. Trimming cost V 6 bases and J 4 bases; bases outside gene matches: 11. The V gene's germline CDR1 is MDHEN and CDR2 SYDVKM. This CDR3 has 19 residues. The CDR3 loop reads CASRAPGLAGGRSTGELFF. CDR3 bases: TGTGCCAGCAGGGCGCCGGGACTAGCGGGGGGGCGATCCACCGGGGAGCTGTTTTTT.

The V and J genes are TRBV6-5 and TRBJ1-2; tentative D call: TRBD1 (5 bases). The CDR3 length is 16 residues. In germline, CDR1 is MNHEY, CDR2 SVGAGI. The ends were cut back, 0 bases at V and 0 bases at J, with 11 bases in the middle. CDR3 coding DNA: TGTGCCAGCAGTTACTCTGGGCAGGGCCCTAACTATGGCTACACCTTC. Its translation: CASSYSGQGPNYGYTF.

This CDR3 is CASSPGTGGEQYF. CDR3 nucleotide sequence: TGTGCCAGCTCACCTGGGACAGGGGGCGAGCAGTACTTC. V and J are TRBV18 and TRBJ2-7, with 11 bases fitting TRBD1. Germline V gene sequence: CDR1 KGHSH, CDR2 LQKENI. There are 13 residues in the CDR3. V lost 3 bases and J lost 6; bases outside the gene matches: 1. Supplemented by reference TRBV18 and TRBJ2-7, the full variable domain reads NAGVMQNPRHLVRRRGQEARLRCSPMKGHSHVYWYRQLPEEGLKFMVYLQKENIIDESGMPKERFSAEFPKEGPSILRIQQVVRGDSAAYFCASSPGTGGEQYFGPGTRLTVT.

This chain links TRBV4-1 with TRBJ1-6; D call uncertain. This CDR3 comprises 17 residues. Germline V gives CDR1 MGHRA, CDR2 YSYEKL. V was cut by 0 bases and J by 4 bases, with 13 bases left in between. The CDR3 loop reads CASSQDLTKLYNSPLHF. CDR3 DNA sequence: TGCGCCAGCAGCCAAGATCTAACGAAGCTATATAATTCACCCCTCCACTTT.

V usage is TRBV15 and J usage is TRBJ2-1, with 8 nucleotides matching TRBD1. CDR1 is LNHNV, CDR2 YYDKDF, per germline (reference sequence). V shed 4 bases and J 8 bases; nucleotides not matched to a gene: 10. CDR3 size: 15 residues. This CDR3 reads CATSTWGQDGDEQFF. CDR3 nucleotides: TGTGCCACCAGCACCTGGGGACAGGATGGGGATGAGCAGTTCTTC.

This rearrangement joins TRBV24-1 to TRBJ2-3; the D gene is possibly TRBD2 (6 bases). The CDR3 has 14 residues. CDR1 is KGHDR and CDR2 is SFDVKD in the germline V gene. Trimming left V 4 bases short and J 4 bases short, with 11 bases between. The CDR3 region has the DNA TGTGCCACCAGTGACCGGGACTTTCCAGATACGCAGTATTTT. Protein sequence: CATSDRDFPDTQYF.

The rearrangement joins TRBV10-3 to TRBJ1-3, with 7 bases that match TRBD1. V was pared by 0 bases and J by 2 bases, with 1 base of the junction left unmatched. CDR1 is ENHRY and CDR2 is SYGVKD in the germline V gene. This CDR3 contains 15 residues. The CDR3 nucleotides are TGTGCCATCAGTGAGTCGACAGGGCCTGGAAACACCATATATTTT. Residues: CAISESTGPGNTIYF.

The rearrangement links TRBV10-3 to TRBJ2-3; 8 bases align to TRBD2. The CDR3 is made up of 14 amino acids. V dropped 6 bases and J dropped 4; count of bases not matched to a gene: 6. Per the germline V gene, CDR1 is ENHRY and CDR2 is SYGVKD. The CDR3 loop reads CAIRGLAGSDTQYF. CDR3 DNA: TGTGCCATCAGAGGGCTAGCGGGTTCAGATACGCAGTATTTT.

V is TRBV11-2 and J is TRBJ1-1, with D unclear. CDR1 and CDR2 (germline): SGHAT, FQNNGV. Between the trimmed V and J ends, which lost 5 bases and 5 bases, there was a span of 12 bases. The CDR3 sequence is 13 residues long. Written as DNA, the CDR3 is TGTGCCAGCAGCCCCAGGTCTCGAACTGAAGCTTTCTTT. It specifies CASSPRSRTEAFF.

CDR3 region: CASSGTFGRILNNSPLHF. CDR3 coding DNA: TGTGCCAGCAGTGGAACATTTGGGAGGATACTAAATAATTCACCCCTCCACTTT. The chain joins TRBV6-1 to TRBJ1-6; D gene unclear. CDR1 MNHNS and CDR2 SASEGT come from the germline V gene. This CDR3 region has 18 residues. The V and J ends lost 4 bases and 5 bases respectively, with 21 bases between them.

This CDR3 is CASSFRGLQETQYF. The CDR3 coding sequence is TGTGCCAGCAGCTTTCGGGGACTCCAAGAGACCCAGTACTTC. This sequence joins TRBV7-9 and TRBJ2-5; TRBD2 might be the D (6 bases). Germline V lookup: CDR1 SEHNR, CDR2 FQNEAQ (reference sequence). The CDR3 loop spans 14 amino acids. Trimming left V 3 bases short and J 1 base short, with 9 bases between.

Here the CDR3 reads CASGQQATNEKLFF. The DNA for the CDR3 is TGTGCCAGCGGCCAACAGGCAACTAATGAAAAACTGTTTTTT. The chain has TRBV28 and TRBJ1-4, with a possible D match to TRBD1 (5 bases). V lost 8 bases and J lost 0, with 10 bases in between. The CDR3 totals 14 residues. Germline V lookup: CDR1 MDHEN, CDR2 SYDVKM.

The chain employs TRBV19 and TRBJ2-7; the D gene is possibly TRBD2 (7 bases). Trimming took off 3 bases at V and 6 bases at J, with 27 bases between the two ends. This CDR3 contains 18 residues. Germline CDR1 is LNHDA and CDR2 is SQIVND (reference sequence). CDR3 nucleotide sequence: TGTGCCAGTAGTATTCGTACCCAGGGGAAAGCGGGATCGGCCGAGCAGTACTTC. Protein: CASSIRTQGKAGSAEQYF.

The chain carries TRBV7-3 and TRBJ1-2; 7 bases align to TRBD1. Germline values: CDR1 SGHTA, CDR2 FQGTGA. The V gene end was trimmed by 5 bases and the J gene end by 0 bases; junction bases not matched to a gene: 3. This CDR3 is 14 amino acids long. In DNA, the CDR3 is TGTGCCAGCAGCCCGACAGGGTCTAACTATGGCTACACCTTC. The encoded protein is CASSPTGSNYGYTF.

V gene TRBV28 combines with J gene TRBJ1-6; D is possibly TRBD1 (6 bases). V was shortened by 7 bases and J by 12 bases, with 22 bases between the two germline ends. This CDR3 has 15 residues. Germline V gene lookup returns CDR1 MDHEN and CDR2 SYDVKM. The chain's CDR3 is CASNLSGGGVGPLHF. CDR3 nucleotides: TGTGCCAGCAACCTAAGCGGGGGCGGGGTGGGACCCCTCCACTTT.